Listed below are T cell receptor beta chains from one sample, sequenced in a study of blood T cell repertoires in COVID-19. Using immunoSEQ multiplex PCR, the repertoire was profiled, and TCRdb retains in-frame clones only, with some absent. The table lists 100,000 to 120,000 clones, 88% of them singletons. Sequences were obtained from peripheral blood. The receptor source for this set is a woman in her forties or fifties with acute or convalescent COVID-19. The conserved cysteine and the conserved F or W are not part of the CDR3 here. Each record gives: D gene, V gene, CDR3 protein. A D gene is named only where the DNA matches it firmly.

d_call: TRBD2
v_call: TRBV12-5
cdr3_aa: ASGLDLAAGVYNEQF

d_call: NA
v_call: TRBV3-1/TRBV3-2
cdr3_aa: ASSRRVSRVNTEAF

d_call: NA
v_call: TRBV5-4
cdr3_aa: ASSWAGLDNSPLH

d_call: TRBD2
v_call: TRBV2
cdr3_aa: ASRLLAGGRDNEQF

d_call: NA
v_call: TRBV27
cdr3_aa: ASSLSLGRVRGEKLF

d_call: TRBD2
v_call: TRBV15
cdr3_aa: ATSRDRLAGGSGETQY

d_call: NA
v_call: TRBV29-1
cdr3_aa: SVRTGNSGNTIY

d_call: NA
v_call: TRBV5-1
cdr3_aa: ASSVSGTSNQPQH

d_call: TRBD2
v_call: TRBV19
cdr3_aa: ASSSGTSGRSSYNEQF

d_call: TRBD1
v_call: TRBV29-1
cdr3_aa: SVERSLGQGFYEQY

d_call: NA
v_call: TRBV18
cdr3_aa: ASSPPKRGDETQY

d_call: NA
v_call: TRBV5-1
cdr3_aa: ASSLQGPPYEQY

d_call: NA
v_call: TRBV6-5
cdr3_aa: ASSYGQTRANYGYT

d_call: NA
v_call: TRBV6-5
cdr3_aa: ASSPRPSGPTLH

d_call: TRBD1
v_call: TRBV7-9
cdr3_aa: ASSSGTDSYEQY

d_call: NA
v_call: TRBV5-4
cdr3_aa: ASSLASRNTEAF

d_call: NA
v_call: TRBV29-1
cdr3_aa: SVGDTDTQY

d_call: NA
v_call: TRBV29-1
cdr3_aa: SVGVQGSTDTQY

d_call: NA
v_call: TRBV5-4
cdr3_aa: ASSLAAGIGGELF

d_call: NA
v_call: TRBV2
cdr3_aa: ASSESRGLVSGGYT

d_call: NA
v_call: TRBV18
cdr3_aa: ASSPRHLGTETQY

d_call: TRBD2
v_call: TRBV6-1
cdr3_aa: ASSVSSGRVGETQY

d_call: NA
v_call: TRBV2
cdr3_aa: ASSESLTGINTEAF

d_call: TRBD1
v_call: TRBV6-5
cdr3_aa: ASRGREGTEAF